The source of this T cell receptor beta chain is a study of vaccination and CD4 T cells after COVID-19. The Oncomine TCR Beta short-read assay was applied to DNA of cultured CD4+ T cells. TCRdb reprocessed the PCR reads via MiXCR and lists one record per CDR3 protein. The repertoire includes some 9,600 distinct CDR3 sequences, roughly 70% of them detected once, and roughly 35% sits in the top ten. Sample treatment: roughly nine-day PBMC culture with coronavirus spike peptide pools or control peptides (ViraFEST assay). Peptide pool stimulation in ViraFEST expanded antigen-specific T cells, whose TCRs were then sequenced. The J segment lost 5 bases and the V segment lost 10 bases, leaving 12 bases of the junction unmatched. This CDR3 has 15 amino acids. From germline, CDR1 is SNHLY and CDR2 FYNNEI. For this clonotype: Its antigen remains unidentified.

This chain links TRBV2 with TRBJ2-2, with TRBD2 matching 8 bases. What was sequenced was CD4+ T cells from blood, cultured in vitro. This clonotype originated in a human donor who had recovered from COVID-19. The CDR3 loop reads CAILPLAGRTGELFF. The CDR3 DNA reads as TGTGCCATCCTCCCCCTAGCGGGCCGGACCGGGGAGCTGTTTTTT.